Listed below are T cell receptor beta chains from one sample, sequenced in a study of PD-L1 blockade in urothelial cancer. Clones were sequenced by immunoSEQ multiplex PCR, and TCRdb holds only the in-frame ones, with some missing. The repertoire holds fewer than 130,000 clones, with approximately 85% as singletons. The source was PBMCs, collected around atezolizumab (anti-PD-L1) treatment. Source of these receptors: a man in his forties or fifties with urothelial cancer. Both conserved end residues are part of each CDR3. Each record gives: J gene, D gene, V gene, CDR3 protein. The D gene is left open where the match is weak.

J: TRBJ1-5
D: TRBD1
V: TRBV2
CDR3: CATGQNPQPQHF

J: TRBJ2-1
D: .
V: TRBV19
CDR3: CASSGWRFGSYNEQFF

J: TRBJ2-7
D: .
V: TRBV19
CDR3: CASSPGFGREYF

J: TRBJ2-1
D: TRBD1
V: TRBV7-9
CDR3: CASSRTGGFLFYNEGFF

J: TRBJ2-1
D: TRBD1
V: TRBV5-1
CDR3: CASSRRQGRYNEQFF

J: TRBJ2-5
D: TRBD2
V: TRBV12-5
CDR3: CASGLLVAGDLETQYF

J: TRBJ1-5
D: TRBD1
V: TRBV28
CDR3: CASRSGQGYQPQHF

J: TRBJ1-6
D: TRBD1
V: TRBV6-5
CDR3: CASSRGGQGLSPLHF

J: TRBJ2-1
D: TRBD1
V: TRBV5-1
CDR3: CASSLTRTGGYNEQFF

J: TRBJ1-3
D: .
V: TRBV30
CDR3: CAWSPYRSFTSGNTIYF

J: TRBJ2-7
D: TRBD2
V: TRBV28
CDR3: CASSPTSGSRVKYF

J: TRBJ2-1
D: .
V: TRBV5-1
CDR3: CASSAGMGGAYNEQFF

J: TRBJ1-4
D: TRBD1
V: TRBV28
CDR3: CASTRGVEKLFF

J: TRBJ2-7
D: TRBD1
V: TRBV30
CDR3: CAWRRGTGGNEQYF

J: TRBJ1-4
D: .
V: TRBV6-1
CDR3: CASSETPRANEKLFF

J: TRBJ2-2
D: TRBD1
V: TRBV28
CDR3: CASSLTGGGQHGELFF

J: TRBJ1-2
D: TRBD1
V: TRBV27
CDR3: CASSFGGQANYGYTF

J: TRBJ2-3
D: .
V: TRBV11-2
CDR3: CASSPSVDTQYF

J: TRBJ2-1
D: TRBD2
V: TRBV7-2
CDR3: CASSLVLAGGNEQFF

J: TRBJ1-6
D: .
V: TRBV15
CDR3: CATSPLRGGFSPLHF

J: TRBJ2-7
D: .
V: TRBV28
CDR3: CASSLGSRREQYF

J: TRBJ2-7
D: .
V: TRBV19
CDR3: CASSIEEGAYEQYF

J: TRBJ2-3
D: .
V: TRBV7-9
CDR3: CASSVGSPDTQYF

J: TRBJ2-1
D: .
V: TRBV18
CDR3: CASSPFQRSYNEQFF

J: TRBJ2-3
D: .
V: TRBV5-1
CDR3: CASSLFQGLDGDTQYF

J: TRBJ2-7
D: .
V: TRBV28
CDR3: CASTPGGAVFYEQYF

J: TRBJ1-2
D: .
V: TRBV15
CDR3: CATSRKTGTNYGYTF

J: TRBJ2-7
D: TRBD2
V: TRBV7-6
CDR3: CASSSEGTSGPSYEQYF

J: TRBJ2-7
D: TRBD2
V: TRBV2
CDR3: CASSWPSSGIGYEQYF

J: TRBJ2-7
D: .
V: TRBV5-1
CDR3: CASSLGQAGIGYEQYF

J: TRBJ2-5
D: .
V: TRBV6-1
CDR3: CASSVTGNQETQYF

J: TRBJ1-5
D: .
V: TRBV28
CDR3: CASSLLLGARAYSNQPQHF

J: TRBJ2-7
D: .
V: TRBV5-4
CDR3: CASSLQGSYEQYF

J: TRBJ2-3
D: .
V: TRBV2
CDR3: CASSEGGPSTDTQYF

J: TRBJ2-5
D: TRBD2
V: TRBV10-3
CDR3: CAIGGTSGRETQYF

J: TRBJ2-1
D: TRBD2
V: TRBV7-8
CDR3: CASSSRTSGAYNEQFF

J: TRBJ1-4
D: .
V: TRBV4-2
CDR3: CASSRGSTNEKLFF

J: TRBJ2-1
D: .
V: TRBV7-2
CDR3: CASSRSTREQFF

J: TRBJ2-3
D: .
V: TRBV5-1
CDR3: CASSRIRTGTDTQYF

J: TRBJ2-1
D: TRBD1
V: TRBV7-9
CDR3: CASSLLAGGSEQFF

J: TRBJ1-5
D: TRBD1
V: TRBV19
CDR3: CASSIGELSRDRGRWVNQPQHF

J: TRBJ2-1
D: .
V: TRBV12-5
CDR3: CASGRGRGDEQFF

J: TRBJ2-7
D: .
V: TRBV7-8
CDR3: CASSLVTGYEQYF

J: TRBJ2-7
D: .
V: TRBV2
CDR3: CASNLSYEQYF

J: TRBJ2-3
D: TRBD2
V: TRBV9
CDR3: CASKGGGSAADTQYF